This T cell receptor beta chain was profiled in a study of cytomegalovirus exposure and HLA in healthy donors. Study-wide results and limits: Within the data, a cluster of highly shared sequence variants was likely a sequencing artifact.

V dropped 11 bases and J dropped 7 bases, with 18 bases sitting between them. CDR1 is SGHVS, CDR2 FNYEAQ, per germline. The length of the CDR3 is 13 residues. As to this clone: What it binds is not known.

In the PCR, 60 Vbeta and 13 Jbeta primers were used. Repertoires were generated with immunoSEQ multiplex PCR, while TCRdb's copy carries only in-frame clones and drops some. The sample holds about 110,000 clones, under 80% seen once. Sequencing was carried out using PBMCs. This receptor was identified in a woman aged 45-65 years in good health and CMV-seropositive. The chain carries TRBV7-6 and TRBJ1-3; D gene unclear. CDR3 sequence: CADQGSLWNTIYF. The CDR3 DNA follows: TGTGCCGACCAAGGGAGTTTGTGGAACACCATATATTTT.